This entry is about one T cell receptor beta chain. Its antigen is not known. Germline and junction disagree at one end, which may indicate a read error. TCRdb's copy holds only in-frame clones and misses some; the assay was immunoSEQ multiplex PCR. The sample holds some 150,000 clones, over 70% seen once. The record originates from a study of T cell responses to AZD1222 COVID-19 vaccine. The CDR3 has 14 amino acids. Per the germline V gene, CDR1 is SSHAT and CDR2 is FNYEAQ (reference sequence). Findings and limits, study-wide: At 160-218 and 743-854, vaccine-associated CD4 TCRs were dominant, and they spanned spike.

Material: peripheral blood, obtained 28 days after the second AZD1222 dose. This receptor was identified in an adult who received the AZD1222 COVID-19 vaccine. The genes are TRBV7-7 and TRBJ2-1; TRBD2 matches at 9 bases. The CDR3 spells CASSPLAGFNEQFF. The CDR3 DNA reads TGTGCTAGCAGCCCCCTAGCGGGATTCAATGAGCAGTTCTTC.